These 3 T cell receptor beta chains share one sample of origin, sequenced in a study of T-cell memory formation after mild COVID-19. MiXCR, run by TCRdb on the 5' RACE reads, gives a single entry per CDR3 protein. The table lists 170,000 or so distinct CDR3 sequences, 20% to 25% of them singletons, with more than 20% in the top ten. Sequences were obtained from PBMCs or a T cell subset sorted from them (not recorded which). Receptors were obtained from an adult woman who had mild COVID-19 (a few samples of this study predate the infection). Cell type and time point are not known.

In its sample, this clonotype was seen many times. The chain employs TRBV6-2 or TRBV6-3 and TRBJ2-2; D gene unclear. V was pared by 7 bases and J by 5 bases, with 5 bases between. The length of the CDR3 is 11 residues. The germline V gene has CDR1 MNHEY and CDR2 SVGEGT. Here the CDR3 reads CASTYTGELFF. The CDR3 nucleotides read TGTGCCAGCACATATACCGGGGAGCTGTTTTTT.

This clonotype was recorded a few times. The chain has TRBV15 and TRBJ2-2, with D maybe TRBD1 (6 bases). V lost 0 bases and J lost 4, with 15 bases in between. Germline-derived CDR1 and CDR2 are LNHNV and YYDKDF (reference sequence). CDR3 length: 17 residues. As DNA, the CDR3 is TGTGCCACCAGCAGAGACCTAACAGGGTTGGTCACCGGGGAGCTGTTTTTT. This sequence encodes CATSRDLTGLVTGELFF. The full variable domain, rest sourced from reference TRBV15 and TRBJ2-2, is DAMVIQNPRYQVTQFGKPVTLSCSQTLNHNVMYWYQQKSSQAPKLLFHYYDKDFNNEADTPDNFQSRRPNTSFCFLDIRSPGLGDTAMYLCATSRDLTGLVTGELFFGEGSRLTVL.

This clonotype was seen more than once but under ten times. The J gene is TRBJ2-1, the V gene TRBV20-1; possibly TRBD2 for D (5 bases). The CDR3 spans 15 residues. Trimming left V 7 bases short and J 3 bases short, with 19 bases between. The V gene's germline CDR1 is DFQATT and CDR2 SNEGSKA (reference sequence). In nucleotides, the CDR3 is TGCAGTGACGTTTACGGGGAACGCCACTACAATGAGCAGTTCTTC. Translating it yields CSDVYGERHYNEQFF.